Following are 5 T cell receptor beta chains from one sample sequenced in a study of control samples from healthy donors and cancer patients. Only in-frame clones appear in the TCRdb table, and some are missing; sequencing was by immunoSEQ multiplex PCR. The sample holds roughly 120,000 clones; 85% to 95% are singletons and the top ten take around 3.6%. Sequencing was done on a sample of blood. Receptor source: a man aged 30 to 39 in good health.

The genes are TRBV30 and TRBJ1-5; weak D call: TRBD1 (5 bases). The CDR3 runs 13 residues. Germline V gene data show CDR1 as GTSNPN and CDR2 as SVGIG (reference sequence). Trimming removed 5 bases at V and 5 bases at J, with 13 bases between. The CDR3 reads CAWGGGDDQPQHF. For the CDR3, the DNA is TGTGCCTGGGGGGGAGGGGACGATCAGCCCCAGCATTTT.

V usage is TRBV18 and J usage is TRBJ1-2; D gene ambiguous. This CDR3 has 13 residues. Trimming took 3 bases from V and 8 from J, leaving 13 bases between them. Germline V lookup: CDR1 KGHSH, CDR2 LQKENI. The DNA of the CDR3 is TGTGCCAGCTCACCTCGTATTGAATCCGGCTACACCTTC. Amino acids: CASSPRIESGYTF.

The chain links TRBV21-1 to TRBJ2-3; the D call of TRBD1 is as the table states it, not checked on the DNA. TRBV21-1 is a recognized pseudogene. The CDR3 spans 14 residues. This CDR3 is CASSRTETVLCTYF. DNA for the CDR3: TGTGCCAGCAGCAGAACTGAGACAGTCCTCTGCACGTATTTT.

The rearrangement joins TRBV2 to TRBJ2-2; D gene uncertain. The CDR3 loop spans 15 amino acids. Germline V gene data show CDR1 as SNHLY and CDR2 as FYNNEI. Trimming took off 4 bases at V and 3 bases at J, with 12 bases between the two ends. CDR3 residues: CASSGIPGDTGELFF. CDR3 coding DNA: TGTGCCAGCAGTGGAATCCCTGGGGACACCGGGGAGCTGTTTTTT.

The chain links TRBV12-5 to TRBJ1-1; no reliable D call. Trimming pared 1 base from V and 10 bases from J, leaving 7 bases between. This CDR3 region has 11 residues. Germline lookup yields CDR1 LGHNT and CDR2 FRNRAP. DNA for the CDR3: TGTGCTAGTGGTTTGGAGGCGCGAGCTTTCTTT. The encoded protein is CASGLEARAFF.